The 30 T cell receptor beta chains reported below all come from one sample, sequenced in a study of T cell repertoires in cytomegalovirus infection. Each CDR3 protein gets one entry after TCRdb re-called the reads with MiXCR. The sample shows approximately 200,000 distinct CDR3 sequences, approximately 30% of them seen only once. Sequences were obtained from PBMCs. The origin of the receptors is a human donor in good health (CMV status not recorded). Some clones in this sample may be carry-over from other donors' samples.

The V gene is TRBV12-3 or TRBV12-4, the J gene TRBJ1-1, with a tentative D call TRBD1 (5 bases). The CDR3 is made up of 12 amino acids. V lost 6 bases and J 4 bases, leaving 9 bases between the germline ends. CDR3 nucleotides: TGTGCCAGCAGCTGGGGGTCCACTGAAGCTTTCTTT. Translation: CASSWGSTEAFF.

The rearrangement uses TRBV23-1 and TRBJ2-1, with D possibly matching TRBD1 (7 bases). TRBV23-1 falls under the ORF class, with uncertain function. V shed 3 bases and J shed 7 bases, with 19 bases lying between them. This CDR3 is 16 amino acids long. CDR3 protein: CASSHSQGGGTNEQFF. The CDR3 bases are TGCGCCAGCAGTCATTCTCAGGGGGGAGGTACAAATGAGCAGTTCTTC.

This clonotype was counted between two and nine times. The CDR3 region is CASSELGGGAEAFF. In DNA, the CDR3 is TGTGCCAGCAGTGAATTGGGAGGAGGGGCGGAAGCTTTCTTT. V and J are TRBV25-1 and TRBJ1-1; tentatively, D is TRBD1 (5 bases). Trimming took off 1 base at V and 8 bases at J, with 14 bases between the two ends. The germline CDR1 and CDR2 sequences are MGHDK and SYGVNS. The CDR3 has 14 amino acids.

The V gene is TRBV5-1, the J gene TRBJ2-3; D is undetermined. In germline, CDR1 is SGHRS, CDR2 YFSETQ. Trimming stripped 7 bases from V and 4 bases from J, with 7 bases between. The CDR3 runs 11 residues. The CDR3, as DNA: TGCGCCAGCGGGTCGGCAGATACGCAGTATTTT. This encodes CASGSADTQYF.

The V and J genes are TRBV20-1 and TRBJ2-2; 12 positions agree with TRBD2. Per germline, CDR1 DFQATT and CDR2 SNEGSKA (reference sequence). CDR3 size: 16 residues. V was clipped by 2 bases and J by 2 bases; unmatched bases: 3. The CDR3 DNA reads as TGCAGTGCTAGAACTAGCGGGGGGAAAAACACCGGGGAGCTGTTTTTT. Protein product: CSARTSGGKNTGELFF.

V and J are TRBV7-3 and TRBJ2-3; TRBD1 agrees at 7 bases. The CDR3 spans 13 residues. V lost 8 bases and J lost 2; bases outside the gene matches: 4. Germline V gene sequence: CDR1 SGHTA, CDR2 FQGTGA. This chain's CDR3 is CASGTDSTDTQYF. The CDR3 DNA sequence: TGTGCCAGCGGGACAGACTCCACAGATACGCAGTATTTT.

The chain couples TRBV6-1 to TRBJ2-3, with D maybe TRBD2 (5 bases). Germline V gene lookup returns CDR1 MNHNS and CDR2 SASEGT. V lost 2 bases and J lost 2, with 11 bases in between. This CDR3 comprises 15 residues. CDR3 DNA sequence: TGTGCCAGCAGTGAATTCGGGGATCACACAGATACGCAGTATTTT. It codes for CASSEFGDHTDTQYF.

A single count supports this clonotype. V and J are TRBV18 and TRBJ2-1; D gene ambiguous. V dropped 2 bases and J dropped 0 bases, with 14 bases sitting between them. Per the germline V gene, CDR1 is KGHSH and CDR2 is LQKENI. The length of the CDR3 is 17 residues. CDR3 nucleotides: TGTGCCAGCTCACCAGTACAGCCCCCGAGCTCCTACAATGAGCAGTTCTTC. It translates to CASSPVQPPSSYNEQFF.

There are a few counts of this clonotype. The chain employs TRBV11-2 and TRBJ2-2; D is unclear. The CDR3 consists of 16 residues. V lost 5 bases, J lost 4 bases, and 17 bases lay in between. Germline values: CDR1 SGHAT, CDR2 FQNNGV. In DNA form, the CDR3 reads TGTGCCAGCAGCCCCCGGACCCTCCTGGTCACCGGGGAGCTGTTTTTT. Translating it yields CASSPRTLLVTGELFF.

The CDR3 DNA follows: TGTGCCAGCAGCCGTCAGACAGGGGCGGGGAACATTCAGTACTTC. This sequence encodes CASSRQTGAGNIQYF. The rearrangement joins TRBV6-2 or TRBV6-3 to TRBJ2-4, with 8 bases aligning to TRBD1. Germline assignment: CDR1 MNHEY and CDR2 SVGEGT. This CDR3 spans 15 amino acids. The trim removed 6 bases at V and 7 bases at J, leaving 11 bases unmatched.

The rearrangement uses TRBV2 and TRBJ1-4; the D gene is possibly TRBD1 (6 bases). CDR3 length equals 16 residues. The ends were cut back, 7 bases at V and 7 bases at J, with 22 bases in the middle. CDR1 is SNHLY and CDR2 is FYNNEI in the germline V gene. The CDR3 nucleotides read TGTGCCAGCAAGGACGGGGGCCGGTTACTGGGTGAAAAACTGTTTTTT. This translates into CASKDGGRLLGEKLFF.

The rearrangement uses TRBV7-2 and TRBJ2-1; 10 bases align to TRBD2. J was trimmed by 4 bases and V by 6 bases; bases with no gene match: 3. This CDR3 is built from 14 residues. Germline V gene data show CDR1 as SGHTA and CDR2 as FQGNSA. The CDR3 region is CASRKRGGYNEQFF. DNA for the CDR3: TGTGCCAGCAGAAAGCGGGGGGGTTACAATGAGCAGTTCTTC.

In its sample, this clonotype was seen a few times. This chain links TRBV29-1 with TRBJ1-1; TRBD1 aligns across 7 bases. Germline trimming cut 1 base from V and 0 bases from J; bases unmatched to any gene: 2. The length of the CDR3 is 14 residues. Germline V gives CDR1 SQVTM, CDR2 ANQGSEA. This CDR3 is CSVEATGLNTEAFF. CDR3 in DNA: TGCAGCGTTGAAGCGACAGGGCTGAACACTGAAGCTTTCTTT.

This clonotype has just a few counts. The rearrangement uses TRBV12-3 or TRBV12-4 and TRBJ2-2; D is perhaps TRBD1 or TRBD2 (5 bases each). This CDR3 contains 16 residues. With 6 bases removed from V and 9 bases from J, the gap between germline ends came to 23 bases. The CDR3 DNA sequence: TGTGCCAGCAGAGTCCTTAGGTGGGGGATGGCCCGGGAGCTGTTTTTT. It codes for CASRVLRWGMARELFF.

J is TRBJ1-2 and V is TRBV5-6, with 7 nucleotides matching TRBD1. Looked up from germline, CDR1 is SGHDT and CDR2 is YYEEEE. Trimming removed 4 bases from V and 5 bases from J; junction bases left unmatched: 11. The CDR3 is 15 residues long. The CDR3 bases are TGTGCCAGCAGCCAGACAGGGACGGGACCATATGGCTACACCTTC. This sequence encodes CASSQTGTGPYGYTF. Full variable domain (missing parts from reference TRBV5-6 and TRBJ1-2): DAGVTQSPTHLIKTRGQQVTLRCSPKSGHDTVSWYQQALGQGPQFIFQYYEEEERQRGNFPDRFSGHQFPNYSSELNVNALLLGDSALYLCASSQTGTGPYGYTFGSGTRLTVV.

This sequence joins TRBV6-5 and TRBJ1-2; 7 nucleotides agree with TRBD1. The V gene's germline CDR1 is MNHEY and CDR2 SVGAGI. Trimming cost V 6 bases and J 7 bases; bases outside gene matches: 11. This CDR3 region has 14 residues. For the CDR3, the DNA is TGTGCCAGCAGCTTTGCACACAGGGGAGGTGGCTACACCTTC. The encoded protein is CASSFAHRGGGYTF.

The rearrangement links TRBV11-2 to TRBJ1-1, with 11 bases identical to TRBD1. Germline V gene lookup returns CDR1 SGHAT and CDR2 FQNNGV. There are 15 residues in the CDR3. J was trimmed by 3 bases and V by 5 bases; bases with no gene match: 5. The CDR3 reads CASSKRDRGYTEAFF. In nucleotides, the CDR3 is TGTGCCAGCAGCAAGCGGGACAGGGGGTACACTGAAGCTTTCTTT.

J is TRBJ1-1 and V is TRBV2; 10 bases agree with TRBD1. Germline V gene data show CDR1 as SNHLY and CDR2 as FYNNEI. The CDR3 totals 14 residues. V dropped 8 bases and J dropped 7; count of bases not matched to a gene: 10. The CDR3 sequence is CASGGRQGANEAFF. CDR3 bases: TGTGCCAGCGGGGGTCGACAGGGGGCGAATGAAGCTTTCTTT.

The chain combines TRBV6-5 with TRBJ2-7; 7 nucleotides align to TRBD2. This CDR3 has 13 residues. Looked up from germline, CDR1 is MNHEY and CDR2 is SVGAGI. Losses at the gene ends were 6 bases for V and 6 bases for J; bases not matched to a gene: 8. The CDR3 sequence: CASSRGLVGEQYF. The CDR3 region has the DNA TGTGCCAGCAGCCGCGGACTAGTAGGCGAGCAGTACTTC.

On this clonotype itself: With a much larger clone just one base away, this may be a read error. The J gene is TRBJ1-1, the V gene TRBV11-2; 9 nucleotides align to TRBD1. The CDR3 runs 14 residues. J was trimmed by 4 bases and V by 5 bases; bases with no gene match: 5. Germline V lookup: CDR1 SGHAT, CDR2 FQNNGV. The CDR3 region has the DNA TGTGCCAGCAGCCCACAGGGGGCGAGCACTGAAGCTTTCTTT. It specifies CASSPQGASTEAFF.

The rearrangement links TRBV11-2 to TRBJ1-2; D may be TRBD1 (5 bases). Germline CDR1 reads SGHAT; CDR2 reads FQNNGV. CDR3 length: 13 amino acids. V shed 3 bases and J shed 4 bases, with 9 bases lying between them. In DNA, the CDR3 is TGTGCCAGCAGCTTGGGACCGAGCTATGGCTACACCTTC. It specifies CASSLGPSYGYTF. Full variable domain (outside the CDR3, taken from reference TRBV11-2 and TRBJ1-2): EAGVAQSPRYKIIEKRQSVAFWCNPISGHATLYWYQQILGQGPKLLIQFQNNGVVDDSQLPKDRFSAERLKGVDSTLKIQPAKLEDSAVYLCASSLGPSYGYTFGSGTRLTVV.

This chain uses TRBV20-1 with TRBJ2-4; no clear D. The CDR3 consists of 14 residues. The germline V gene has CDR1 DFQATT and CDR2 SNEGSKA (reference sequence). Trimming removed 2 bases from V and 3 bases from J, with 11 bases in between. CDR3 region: CSARNLPRKNIQYF. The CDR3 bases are TGCAGTGCTAGAAATTTGCCACGCAAAAACATTCAGTACTTC.

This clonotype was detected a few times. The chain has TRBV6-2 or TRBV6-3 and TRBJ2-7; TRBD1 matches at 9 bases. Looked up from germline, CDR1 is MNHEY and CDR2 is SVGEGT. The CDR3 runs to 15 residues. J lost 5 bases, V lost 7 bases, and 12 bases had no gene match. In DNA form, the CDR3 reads TGTGCCAGCACCTTCCCGGGACAGGGAAACCACGAGCAGTACTTC. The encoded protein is CASTFPGQGNHEQYF.

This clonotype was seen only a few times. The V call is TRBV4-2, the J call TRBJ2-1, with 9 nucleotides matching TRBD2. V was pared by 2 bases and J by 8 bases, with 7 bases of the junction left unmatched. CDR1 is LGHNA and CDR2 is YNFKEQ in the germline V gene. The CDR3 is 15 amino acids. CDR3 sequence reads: CASSQRRGGRDEQFF. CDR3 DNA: TGTGCCAGCAGCCAAAGGCGGGGGGGCCGGGATGAGCAGTTCTTC.

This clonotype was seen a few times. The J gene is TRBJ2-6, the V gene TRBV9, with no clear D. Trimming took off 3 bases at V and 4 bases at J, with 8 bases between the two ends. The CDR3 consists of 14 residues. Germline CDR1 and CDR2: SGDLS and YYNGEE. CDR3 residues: CASSAEWGANVLTF. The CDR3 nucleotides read TGTGCCAGCAGCGCCGAATGGGGGGCCAACGTCCTGACTTTC.

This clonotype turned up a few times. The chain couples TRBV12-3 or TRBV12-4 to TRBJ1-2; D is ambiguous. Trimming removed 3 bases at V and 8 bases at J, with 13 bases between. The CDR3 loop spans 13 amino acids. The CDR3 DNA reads TGTGCCAGCAGTTTTGGTGTCGTGGAAGGCTACACCTTC. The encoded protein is CASSFGVVEGYTF.

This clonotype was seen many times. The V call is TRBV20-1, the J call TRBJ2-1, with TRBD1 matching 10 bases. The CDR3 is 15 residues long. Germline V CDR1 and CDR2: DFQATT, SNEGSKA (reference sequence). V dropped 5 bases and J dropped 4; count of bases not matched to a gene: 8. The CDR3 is CSASTGTGVYNEQFF. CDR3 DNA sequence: TGCAGTGCTTCGACCGGGACAGGGGTATACAATGAGCAGTTCTTC.

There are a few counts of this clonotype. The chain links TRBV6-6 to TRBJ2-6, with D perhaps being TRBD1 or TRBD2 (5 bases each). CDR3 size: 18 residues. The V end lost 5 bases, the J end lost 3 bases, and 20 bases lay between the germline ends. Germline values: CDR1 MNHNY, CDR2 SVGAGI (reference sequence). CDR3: CASSGTGTAIYGANVLTF. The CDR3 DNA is TGTGCCAGCAGTGGCACTGGGACCGCCATATATGGGGCCAACGTCCTGACTTTC.

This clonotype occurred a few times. This chain's CDR3 is CASRPWRDGKTEAFF. The CDR3 DNA reads TGTGCCAGCAGGCCTTGGAGAGACGGTAAGACTGAAGCTTTCTTT. The chain combines TRBV12-3 or TRBV12-4 with TRBJ1-1; D remains ambiguous. CDR3 length equals 15 residues. V was trimmed by 6 bases and J by 5 bases, leaving 19 bases between them.

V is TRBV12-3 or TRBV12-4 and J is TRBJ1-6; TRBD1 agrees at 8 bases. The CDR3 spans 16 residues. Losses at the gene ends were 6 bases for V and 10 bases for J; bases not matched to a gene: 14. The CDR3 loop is CASRPGQVSPGSPLHF. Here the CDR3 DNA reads TGTGCCAGCAGGCCGGGACAGGTTTCGCCCGGCTCACCCCTCCACTTT.